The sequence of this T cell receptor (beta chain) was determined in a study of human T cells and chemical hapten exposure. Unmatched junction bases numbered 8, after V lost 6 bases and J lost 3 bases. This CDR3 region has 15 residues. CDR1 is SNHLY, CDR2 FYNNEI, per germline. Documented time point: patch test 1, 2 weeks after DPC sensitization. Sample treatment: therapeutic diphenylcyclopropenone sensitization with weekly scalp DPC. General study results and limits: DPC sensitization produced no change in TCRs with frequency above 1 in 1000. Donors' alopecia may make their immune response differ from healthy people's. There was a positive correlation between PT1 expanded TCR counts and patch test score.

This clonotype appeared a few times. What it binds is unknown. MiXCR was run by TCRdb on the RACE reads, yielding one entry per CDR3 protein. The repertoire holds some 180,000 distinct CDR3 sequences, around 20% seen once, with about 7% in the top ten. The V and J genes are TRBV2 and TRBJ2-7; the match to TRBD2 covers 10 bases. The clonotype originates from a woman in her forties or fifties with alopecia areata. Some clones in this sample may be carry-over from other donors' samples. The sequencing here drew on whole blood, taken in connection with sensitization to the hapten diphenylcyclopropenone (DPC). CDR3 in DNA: TGTGCCAGCAGCACCGGGACTAGCGTAAACTACGAGCAGTACTTC. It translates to CASSTGTSVNYEQYF.